This is a list of T cell receptor beta chains from one sample in a study of cytomegalovirus exposure and HLA in healthy donors. Profiled with immunoSEQ multiplex PCR; TCRdb holds only in-frame clones, not every one. The sample is made up of around 130,000 clones, and the top ten hold approximately 1.5% of it. The material sequenced was PBMCs. The receptors stem from a woman in her thirties or forties in good health and CMV-seronegative. CDR3s include the opening cysteine and the closing phenylalanine or tryptophan. The D gene is left open where the match is weak.

TGTGCCAGCAGCTTCCAGGCGGGGGAGCAAGAGACCCAGTACTTC	CASSFQAGEQETQYF	TRBJ2-5	TRBD2	TRBV9
TGTGCCAGCTGGGACAGGTGGGGTGAAAAACTGTTTTTT	CASWDRWGEKLFF	TRBJ1-4	TRBD1	TRBV6-5
TGTGCCAGTAGTCCTAGCGGGGGGGAAGATACGCAGTATTTT	CASSPSGGEDTQYF	TRBJ2-3	TRBD2	TRBV19
TGTGCCAGCAGCCATACTAGCGGGGGGGCCAATGAGCAGTTCTTC	CASSHTSGGANEQFF	TRBJ2-1	TRBD2	TRBV6-4
TGTGCCAGCTCACCACCGGGTAGGGGAGAGACCCAGTACTTC	CASSPPGRGETQYF	TRBJ2-5	-	TRBV18
TGTGCCAGCAGTACCCGAGCGGGGGCCCCCCAGTATTTT	CASSTRAGAPQYF	TRBJ2-3	TRBD2	TRBV6-5
TGTGCCAGCAGTCTGGGACAGGGTAACACTGAAGCTTTCTTT	CASSLGQGNTEAFF	TRBJ1-1	TRBD1	TRBV6-5
TGTGCCAGCAGCCAATCCAGGGTTTCTGGCTACACCTTC	CASSQSRVSGYTF	TRBJ1-2	-	TRBV14
TGTGCCATCAAGGGGGAACCTGGAAGCACCATATATTTT	CAIKGEPGSTIYF	TRBJ1-3	-	TRBV10-3
TGTGCCACCAGCAGAGATTTTGTGGACAGGGGCCCTCAAGAGACCCAGTACTTC	CATSRDFVDRGPQETQYF	TRBJ2-5	TRBD1	TRBV15
TGCGCCAGCAGCGCCGGGGGAGGGGGGGACGAGCAGTACTTC	CASSAGGGGDEQYF	TRBJ2-7	-	TRBV5-1
TGCGCCAGCGGGCAGTCTAATGGCTACACCTTC	CASGQSNGYTF	TRBJ1-2	-	TRBV5-1
TGTGCCAGCAGCTTATTCGCTCAGGGGGGCGGCGAGACCCAGTACTTC	CASSLFAQGGGETQYF	TRBJ2-5	-	TRBV7-9
TGTGCCAGCAGCCAAGATGGGGCCAGGGGAGTAGGTGGCTACACCTTC	CASSQDGARGVGGYTF	TRBJ1-2	-	TRBV4-2
TGTGCCAGCAGCCTCATAGGACTAGCGGGATACAATGAGCAGTTCTTC	CASSLIGLAGYNEQFF	TRBJ2-1	TRBD2	TRBV7-3
TGTGCCAGCAGTGCCCAGGGCGGTAGCAATCAGCCCCAGCATTTT	CASSAQGGSNQPQHF	TRBJ1-5	-	TRBV2
TGTGCCAGCAGCCTACAGGGGACGGACACTGAAGCTTTCTTT	CASSLQGTDTEAFF	TRBJ1-1	TRBD1	TRBV2
TGTGCCAGCAGACTATCCACTGAAGCTTTCTTT	CASRLSTEAFF	TRBJ1-1	-	TRBV28
TGTGCCAGTAGTATGACAGGGGTAATTTCCTATGGCTACACCTTC	CASSMTGVISYGYTF	TRBJ1-2	TRBD1	TRBV19
TGTGCCAGTAGTACTTCCGGACAGGGGGGGTACAATGAGCAGTTCTTC	CASSTSGQGGYNEQFF	TRBJ2-1	TRBD1	TRBV19
TGTGCCAGCAGGGAACCCGGGACAGGGGGTGAAAAACTGTTTTTT	CASREPGTGGEKLFF	TRBJ1-4	TRBD1	TRBV6-6
TGTGCCAGCAGTGAAAGCAGGGATCGTCAGCCCCAGCATTTT	CASSESRDRQPQHF	TRBJ1-5	-	TRBV2
TGTGCCAGCAGCTTGGGTAGGGGATCACCCCTCCACTTT	CASSLGRGSPLHF	TRBJ1-6	-	TRBV5-6
TGTGCCAGCAGCTTACAGGGGGCTGGTCAGTCACCCCTCCACTTT	CASSLQGAGQSPLHF	TRBJ1-6	TRBD1	TRBV7-3
TGTGCCAGAAGCTTACCTGACAGGCACTATGGCTACACCTTC	CARSLPDRHYGYTF	TRBJ1-2	-	TRBV5-3
TGTGCCAGCAGCCCGGGACAGGGGATAGATACGCAGTATTTT	CASSPGQGIDTQYF	TRBJ2-3	TRBD1	TRBV5-6
TGTGCCAGCAGTGAAGACAGGGTCACTGAAGCTTTCTTT	CASSEDRVTEAFF	TRBJ1-1	-	TRBV6-1
TGCGCCAGCAGCCAAGTATTAGGGGGCAACACTGAAGCTTTCTTT	CASSQVLGGNTEAFF	TRBJ1-1	TRBD1	TRBV4-3
TGTGCCAGTAGTCCTTCTGGGGCCAACGTCCTGACTTTC	CASSPSGANVLTF	TRBJ2-6	-	TRBV19
TGTGCCAGCAATTCAATGGGGCCGGTCACCGGGGAGCTGTTTTTT	CASNSMGPVTGELFF	TRBJ2-2	-	TRBV4-2
TGTGCCATCAGTGTGGCGGATGGCACAGATACGCAGTATTTT	CAISVADGTDTQYF	TRBJ2-3	-	TRBV10-3
TGCGCCAGCAGCCAAGATCGAGGAGATCGGCAGTTCTTC	CASSQDRGDRQFF	TRBJ2-1	-	TRBV4-3
TGCAGCGCGATTCGCCGGGACAGGGTCGAGACCCAGTACTTC	CSAIRRDRVETQYF	TRBJ2-5	TRBD1	TRBV29-1
TGTGCCAGCAGTGAAAGCTACAGGGTAATTGAAGCTTTCTTT	CASSESYRVIEAFF	TRBJ1-1	-	TRBV6-1
TGTGCCAGCAGCTTATGGGGGCTGAGGCAGGGGTCGCAGCCCCAGCATTTT	CASSLWGLRQGSQPQHF	TRBJ1-5	-	TRBV7-2
TGTGCCAGCAGCTCCGGACAAAGAGAGACCCAGTACTTC	CASSSGQRETQYF	TRBJ2-5	-	TRBV7-2
TGTGCCAGCAGCCAGGGTGCAGGTACCCGTACTGAAGCTTTCTTT	CASSQGAGTRTEAFF	TRBJ1-1	-	TRBV4-2
TGTGCCATCTGGTCAGATCAAAGCAATCAGCCCCAGCATTTT	CAIWSDQSNQPQHF	TRBJ1-5	-	TRBV28
TGTGCCAGCAGCTTAACACAGGGGTCGACGTATAATTCACCCCTCCACTTT	CASSLTQGSTYNSPLHF	TRBJ1-6	TRBD1	TRBV7-9
TGTGCCATCAGTGAAAATATAGGGGATGCTTTCTTT	CAISENIGDAFF	TRBJ1-1	-	TRBV10-3
TGTGCCAGCAGCACCAGCCAAGGTCAGGGGGTTGGTTACACCTTC	CASSTSQGQGVGYTF	TRBJ1-2	TRBD1	TRBV4-2
TGCGCCAGCAGCCAAGAGGGAGTCTATGGCTACACCTTC	CASSQEGVYGYTF	TRBJ1-2	-	TRBV4-1
TGTGCCAGCAGTGAAGGATGGGGGCAAAATCAGCCCCAGCATTTT	CASSEGWGQNQPQHF	TRBJ1-5	-	TRBV6-1
TGTGCCAGCAGCTTTTATGGAGGGGCCATGAACACTGAAGCTTTCTTT	CASSFYGGAMNTEAFF	TRBJ1-1	-	TRBV7-4
TGTGCCACCAGCAGAGAAAGGGCGGGGACCACAGATACGCAGTATTTT	CATSRERAGTTDTQYF	TRBJ2-3	-	TRBV15
TGTGCCAGCACCATCGGTCGGGACAGTGTTTACTCTGGGGCCAACGTCCTGACTTTC	CASTIGRDSVYSGANVLTF	TRBJ2-6	TRBD1	TRBV11-2
TGTGCCAGCAGACAAAACCTTGAAGCTTTCTTT	CASRQNLEAFF	TRBJ1-1	-	TRBV6-5